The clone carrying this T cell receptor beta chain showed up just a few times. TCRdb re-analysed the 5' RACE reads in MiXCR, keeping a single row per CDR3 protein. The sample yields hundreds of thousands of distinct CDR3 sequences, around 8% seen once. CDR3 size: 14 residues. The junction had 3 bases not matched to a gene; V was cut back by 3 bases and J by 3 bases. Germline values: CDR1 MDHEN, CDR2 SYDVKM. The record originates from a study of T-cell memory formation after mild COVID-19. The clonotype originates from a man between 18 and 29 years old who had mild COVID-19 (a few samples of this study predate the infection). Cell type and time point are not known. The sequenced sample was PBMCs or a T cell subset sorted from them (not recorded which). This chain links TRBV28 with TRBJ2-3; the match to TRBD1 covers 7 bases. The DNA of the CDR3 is TGTGCCAGCAGTTTCGGACAGGAGACAGATACGCAGTATTTT. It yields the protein CASSFGQETDTQYF.